This T cell receptor beta chain derives from a study of OX40 agonist ivuxolimab in advanced cancers. Study information: With a range of roughly 20 to 85, age averaged about 58 years, and nearly 85% were male. Three patients responded partially, comprising one with hepatocellular carcinoma and two with cutaneous melanoma.

Sequencing was performed with immunoSEQ multiplex PCR; in TCRdb, only in-frame clones are kept and a portion is missing. There are roughly 20,000 clones in the sample; 83% occur only once, and 20% to 25% lies in the top ten. The CDR3 is 13 amino acids. V was shortened by 1 base and J by 5 bases, with 5 bases between the two germline ends. CDR1 and CDR2 from the germline V gene are SGHDN and FVKESK. At cycle 4 day 1, cycle 7 day 1, and baseline, blood was sampled. The rearrangement joins TRBV14 to TRBJ2-2; no clear D gene. The receptor comes from an adult with an advanced solid tumor such as melanoma, head and neck, liver or kidney cancer. Sequencing was performed on CD4+ or CD8+ T cells sorted from blood, taken in a trial of the OX40 agonist ivuxolimab. The CDR3 sequence: CASSQVRTGELFF. The CDR3 DNA sequence: TGTGCCAGCAGCCAAGTTAGGACCGGGGAGCTGTTTTTT.